This entry lists 8 T cell receptor beta chains sequenced from one sample in a study of blood T cells in healthy people across ages. Next came a second PCR, run for about 6 to 11 cycles, which used a sample-barcoded 5' primer along with a J-beta primer mix. TCRdb re-called the 5' RACE reads through MiXCR, storing one row per CDR3 protein. The sample contains some 920,000 distinct CDR3 sequences, 45% to 60% of which appear only once. The sample taken for sequencing was blood. These receptors were taken from a woman in her sixties in good health.

The chain has TRBV11-2 and TRBJ2-7, with D possibly TRBD2 on 6 matching bases. CDR3 length equals 14 residues. Germline V CDR1 and CDR2: SGHAT, FQNNGV. Trimming took off 7 bases at V and 6 bases at J, with 19 bases between the two ends. The CDR3 region is CASTVLGGGFEQYF. The CDR3 DNA is TGTGCCAGCACCGTCCTAGGTGGGGGGTTCGAGCAGTACTTC.

The chain links TRBV4-1 to TRBJ2-4; TRBD2 is a possible D gene (5 bases). V shed 3 bases and J shed 5 bases, with 8 bases lying between them. The CDR3 has 13 amino acids. Germline values: CDR1 MGHRA, CDR2 YSYEKL. The CDR3 sequence: CASSQDLENIQYF. The CDR3, as DNA: TGCGCCAGCAGCCAGGACTTGGAAAACATTCAGTACTTC.

In its sample, this clonotype ranks as medium-sized. V is TRBV5-5 and J is TRBJ2-3; the match to TRBD2 covers 9 bases. The CDR3 contains 15 residues. The junction had 8 bases not matched to a gene; V was cut back by 4 bases and J by 5 bases. In germline, CDR1 is SGHKS, CDR2 YYEKEE (reference sequence). DNA of the CDR3: TGTGCCAGCAGCCCACAGCGGGAGGTGGTAGATACGCAGTATTTT. Amino acids: CASSPQREVVDTQYF.

This chain uses TRBV25-1 with TRBJ2-7, with a tentative D call TRBD1 (5 bases). Germline assignment: CDR1 MGHDK and CDR2 SYGVNS. The CDR3 extends over 14 amino acids. Trimming removed 10 bases at V and 6 bases at J, with 22 bases between. The CDR3 DNA reads as TGTGCCACCTCCACAGGAGTCTGGGGTGGCGAGCAGTACTTC. Residues: CATSTGVWGGEQYF.

This clonotype was found a few times. The DNA of the CDR3 is TGTGCCAGCAGCTTACAGGAGGCTGGGGCCAACGTCCTGACTTTC. It codes for CASSLQEAGANVLTF. V is TRBV7-8 and J is TRBJ2-6; TRBD2 might be the D (5 bases). V lost 2 bases, J lost 2 bases, and 7 bases lay in between. The CDR3 totals 15 residues. Per the germline V gene, CDR1 is SGHVS and CDR2 is FQNEAQ.

This clonotype turned up a few times. The chain links TRBV5-1 to TRBJ2-5; a possible D gene is TRBD1 (5 bases). CDR3 length equals 14 residues. Looked up from germline, CDR1 is SGHRS and CDR2 is YFSETQ. V gave up 5 bases and J gave up 4 bases, with 15 bases separating them. The CDR3 region is CASSQRTRGETQYF. CDR3 in DNA: TGCGCCAGCAGTCAACGGACACGTGGAGAGACCCAGTACTTC.

There are a few counts of this clonotype. This rearrangement joins TRBV20-1 to TRBJ2-4; D may match TRBD1 or TRBD2 (5 bases each). CDR3 size: 13 residues. CDR1 is DFQATT, CDR2 SNEGSKA, per germline (reference sequence). V lost 3 bases to trimming and J lost 5 bases, with 11 bases between them. CDR3 sequence reads: CSASWDGENIQYF. CDR3 DNA: TGCAGTGCTAGCTGGGACGGAGAAAACATTCAGTACTTC.

This clonotype was observed a handful of times. The chain links TRBV7-9 to TRBJ1-2; D uncertain. The V gene lost 5 bases and the J gene lost 8 bases, with 12 bases spanning the gap. The CDR3 runs to 12 residues. Germline-derived CDR1 and CDR2 are SEHNR and FQNEAQ (reference sequence). The CDR3, as DNA: TGTGCCAGCAGCCTAGAAATGAGGGGCTACACCTTC. Protein sequence: CASSLEMRGYTF.